The sequence of this TCR beta chain was determined in a study of Ad26.COV2.S vaccination and SARS-CoV-2 variants (dated by TCRdb to the early 2020s). Notes on the research overall: Vaccine-arm donors came from COV1001, a multicentre, randomized, double-blind, placebo-controlled phase I-IIa trial of Ad26.COV2.S in healthy adults. The TCR-sequenced set comprised approximately 30 samples: about 19 Ad26.COV2.S vaccine recipients, 5 placebo recipients and 8 SARS-CoV-2 convalescent individuals. Participants in the trial were split at random into five groups of five each, receiving low-dose or high-dose Ad26.COV2.S once or twice, or else placebo on both occasions. Investigators did not know the trial group allocation while performing experiments and assessing outcomes. Ad26.COV2.S was administered intramuscularly at a dose of 5x10^10 or 1x10^11 viral particles, either as one shot or as two shots given 56 days apart. Sequencing of the TCRbeta repertoire served to evaluate the specificity and breadth of SARS-CoV-2-reactive T cell receptors following Ad26.COV2.S vaccination.

From the cysteine up to the phenylalanine, the CDR3 has a length of 12 residues. Left in the record is the CDR3 DNA by itself, 36 bases read in frame from the first base. CDR1 and CDR2 are drawn from the germline V gene: MGHDK, SYGVNS. V is pruned by 4 bases and J by 10 bases, leaving 2 bases of the junction without a gene match. The immunoSEQ Assay was used to sequence TCRbeta CDR3 regions. After extraction, genomic DNA underwent amplification by bias-controlled multiplex PCR, followed by high-throughput sequencing. As for the authors' bioinformatics: To quantify the absolute abundance of every unique TCRbeta CDR3 region, sequences were collapsed and filtered. Usable DNA was measured by amplifying reference genes present in all nucleated cells, and TCRbeta template counts were normalized to that usable DNA to estimate T cell fraction. Repertoire TCRs were annotated as SARS-CoV-2-specific by exact matching of V gene, CDR3 amino acid sequence and J gene to a known reactive TCR set. The reference SARS-CoV-2 TCR set was obtained from MIRA and was filtered for enrichment in COVID-19-positive ImmuneCODE repertoires, whereby public or cross-reactive TCRs were removed. Based on the MIRA antigens, annotated TCRs were further analysed at the level of specific ORF or position within ORF. Breadth was defined as annotated unique rearrangements over total unique productive rearrangements; depth was the summed frequency of those rearrangements. Two-sided Wilcoxon rank-sum tests were applied when comparing TCR breadth between groups. Entries here come from immuneACCESS through TCRdb and include only in-frame sequences with V and J called. Some clones fail to appear in such tables; in the studies checked, an unresolved V gene covers under half of the shortfall, and the cause of the remainder is unknown. The V and J calls and the clone size are those of that table, but D and trimming were determined from the DNA. The sample table holds fewer than 600,000 clones, of which around 89% were seen once. More than 1.5% of the sample is taken by the ten largest.

The sample's treatment or condition label is to be understood as: some 20 received Ad26.COV2.S at low or high dose, single or two shots; 5 received placebo; per-sample allocation not given. For vaccine and placebo recipients, the sequenced repertoires came from samples collected on day 63 after the first injection. Between 29 July and 7 August 2020, Cohort 1b enrolled some 25 adults aged 18-55 years at one site in Boston, USA. As a vaccine, Ad26.COV2.S was a replication-incompetent adenovirus type 26 vector that expressed a prefusion-stabilized SARS-CoV-2 spike protein derived from the original Wuhan strain. Note on this clone: Its antigen target is currently unknown. Base qualities are not provided; no much larger clone lies one nucleotide away.

Study-level results and caveats: Compared with placebo recipients, Ad26.COV2.S recipients showed higher spike-specific TCR breadth (P = 0.0014). Substantial breadth of spike-specific CD8+ and CD4+ T cell responses was reported after vaccination. It was noted by the authors that total T cell responses may have been underestimated by the TCR breadth and depth analyses. Vaccine and placebo recipients had similar non-spike TCR breadth, a finding consistent with the vaccine containing only spike. The study was not powered to compare responses between vaccine doses or regimens.

The V and J genes are TRBV25-1 and TRBJ2-1, with TRBD1 matching 9 junction bases. The TCR originated in a person aged 18 to 65 who received the Ad26.COV2.S COVID-19 vaccine or a placebo. The source was peripheral blood, collected in a trial of Ad26.COV2.S vaccine versus placebo. The CDR3 reads CASSVDRGEQFF. Here is the DNA: TGTGCCAGCAGTGTGGACAGGGGCGAGCAGTTCTTC.